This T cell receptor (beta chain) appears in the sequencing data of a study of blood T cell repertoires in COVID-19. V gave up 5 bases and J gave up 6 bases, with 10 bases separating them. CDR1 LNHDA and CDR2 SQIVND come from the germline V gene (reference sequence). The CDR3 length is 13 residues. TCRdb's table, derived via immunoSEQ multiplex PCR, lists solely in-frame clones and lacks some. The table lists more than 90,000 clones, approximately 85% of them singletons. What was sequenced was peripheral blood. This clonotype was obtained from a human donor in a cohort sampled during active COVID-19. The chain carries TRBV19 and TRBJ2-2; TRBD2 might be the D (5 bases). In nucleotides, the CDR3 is TGTGCCAGTAGTCCCGGGCGGGCCGGGGAGCTGTTTTTT. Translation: CASSPGRAGELFF.